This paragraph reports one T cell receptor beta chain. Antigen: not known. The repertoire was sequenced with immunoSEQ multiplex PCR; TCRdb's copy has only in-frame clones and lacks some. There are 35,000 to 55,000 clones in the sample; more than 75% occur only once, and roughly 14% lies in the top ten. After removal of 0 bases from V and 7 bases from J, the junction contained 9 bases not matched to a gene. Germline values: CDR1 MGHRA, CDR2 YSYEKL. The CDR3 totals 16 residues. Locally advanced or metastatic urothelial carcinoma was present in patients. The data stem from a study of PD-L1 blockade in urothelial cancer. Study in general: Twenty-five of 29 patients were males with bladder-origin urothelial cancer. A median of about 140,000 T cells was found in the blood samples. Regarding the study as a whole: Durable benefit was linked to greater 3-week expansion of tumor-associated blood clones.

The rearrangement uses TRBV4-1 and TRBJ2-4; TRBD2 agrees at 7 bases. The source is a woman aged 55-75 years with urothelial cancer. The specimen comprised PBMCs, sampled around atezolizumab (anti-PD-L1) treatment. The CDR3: CASSQEGIMGGNIQYF. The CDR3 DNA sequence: TGCGCCAGCAGCCAAGAGGGGATAATGGGGGGGAACATTCAGTACTTC.